The clone carrying this T cell receptor (beta chain) was detected a few times. Its specificity is not known. V was shortened by 2 bases and J by 3 bases, with 10 bases between the two germline ends. Germline-derived CDR1 and CDR2 are MDHEN and SYDVKM. The CDR3 is 14 residues long. The study ran its PCR with 60 Vbeta and 13 Jbeta primers. Under the authors' procedure: Approximately 11 million of 75 million to 85 million unique TCR beta chains were shared, per a later count. The assay was immunoSEQ multiplex PCR, and TCRdb's table has in-frame clones only and misses some. D and trimming were read from the DNA, whereas the V and J calls and clone size are those reported in that table. The data contain roughly 100,000 clones, approximately 64% of them singletons. The data are from a study of cytomegalovirus exposure and HLA in healthy donors. Study-level information: Of some 410 genotyped donors, roughly 76% grouped in the Caucasian-associated ancestry cluster.

Findings and caveats of the study: The authors considered a cluster of highly shared sequence variants likely to be a sequencing artifact. Across HLA loci, a later analysis found differing TCR association rates, with DRB1 most and HLA-C fewest.

This clonotype originated in a woman between 50 and 59 years old in good health and CMV-seropositive. Sequenced sample: PBMCs. This rearrangement joins TRBV28 to TRBJ1-2; D call uncertain. CDR3: CASSLDPGDYGYTF. In DNA, the CDR3 is TGTGCCAGCAGTTTAGATCCGGGAGACTATGGCTACACCTTC.